The 2 T cell receptor beta chains reported below all come from one sample, sequenced in a study of PD-L1 blockade in urothelial cancer. Time point indicated: pretreatment peripheral blood. Data came from immunoSEQ multiplex PCR; TCRdb stores just in-frame clones and leaves some out. The sample lists approximately 88,000 clones, over 80% seen once, with 2% to 2.5% in the top ten. This specimen was PBMCs, taken around atezolizumab (anti-PD-L1) treatment. The receptors stem from a man aged 55 to 69 with urothelial cancer.

This clone has a single count. The V and J genes are TRBV6-5 and TRBJ2-3; D may be TRBD1 (5 bases). The CDR3 is 14 residues long. The V gene's germline CDR1 is MNHEY and CDR2 SVGAGI. Between the trimmed V and J ends, which lost 0 bases and 6 bases, there was a span of 10 bases. Written as DNA, the CDR3 is TGTGCCAGCAGTTACTCGCAGGGAACGGATACGCAGTATTTT. Residues: CASSYSQGTDTQYF.

This chain links TRBV21-1 with TRBJ2-5; the table's D call, TRBD2, has no DNA check behind it. TRBV21-1 is a pseudogene. The CDR3 extends over 16 amino acids. The CDR3 region has the DNA TGTGCCAGCAGCTCTCCCTGGGCTAGCGGGGGGATGCCCCAGTACTTC. This gives the protein CASSSPWASGGMPQYF.